A selection of T cell receptor beta chains follows, all from one sample in a study of T cell changes during pregnancy in multiple sclerosis. Produced via immunoSEQ multiplex PCR; TCRdb's table is partial and in-frame only. The sample has tens of thousands of clones; around 93% are singletons. The sequencing used peripheral blood, collected after pregnancy. The origin of the receptors is a female donor with multiple sclerosis, enrolled in a pregnancy study. Both conserved end residues are part of each CDR3.

cdr3_aa	j_call	v_call	cdr3_length
CAWRDRGSNQPQHF	TRBJ1-5	TRBV30	14
CASSDWTGTEAFF	TRBJ1-1	TRBV6-4	13
CASRPPGLSYEQYF	TRBJ2-7	TRBV7-9	14
CSVPQTDGPTYGYTF	TRBJ1-2	TRBV29-1	15
CAIRGREGTGELFF	TRBJ2-2	TRBV10-3	14
CASSFSPYGYTF	TRBJ1-2	TRBV7-7	12
CASSPKLAGGPANTGELFF	TRBJ2-2	TRBV4-3	19
CALGGWPNQPQHF	TRBJ1-5	TRBV21-1	13
CASSIERTFTDTQYF	TRBJ2-3	TRBV19	15
CASSPWTGSGNTIYF	TRBJ1-3	TRBV5-4	15
CASSTGTDYGYTF	TRBJ1-2	TRBV21-1	13